The 32 T cell receptor beta chains below all came from one sample that was sequenced in a study of blood T cell repertoires in COVID-19. Sequencing was performed with immunoSEQ multiplex PCR; in TCRdb, only in-frame clones are kept and a portion is missing. The sample gives 150,000 or so clones, more than 80% of which show up once; roughly 7.7% is in the top ten. Input material: peripheral blood. The source is a human donor with acute or convalescent COVID-19. The donor label of this sample is uncertain.

The chain joins TRBV5-4 to TRBJ1-6, with D unclear. V was trimmed by 2 bases and J by 0 bases, leaving 9 bases between them. The CDR3 consists of 16 residues. Germline V lookup: CDR1 SGHNT, CDR2 YYREEE (reference sequence). CDR3 region: CASSFGAYSYNSPLHF. The CDR3 nucleotides are TGTGCCAGCAGCTTCGGAGCCTACTCCTATAATTCACCCCTCCACTTT. The entire variable domain, with the rest obtained from reference TRBV5-4 and TRBJ1-6, is as follows: ETGVTQSPTHLIKTRGQQVTLRCSSQSGHNTVSWYQQALGQGPQFIFQYYREEENGRGNFPPRFSGLQFPNYSSELNVNALELDDSALYLCASSFGAYSYNSPLHFGNGTRLTVT.

The chain links TRBV9 to TRBJ2-5, with D perhaps matching TRBD2 (6 bases). Germline CDR1 is SGDLS and CDR2 is YYNGEE. The V end lost 0 bases, the J end lost 5 bases, and 8 bases lay between the germline ends. The CDR3 is 13 amino acids. CDR3 DNA sequence: TGTGCCAGCAGCGTAGGGGAGGTGGAGACCCAGTACTTC. It yields the protein CASSVGEVETQYF.

On this clone: At one of its ends the junction is not consistent with the germline gene, which may arise from a read error. The J gene is TRBJ1-6, the V gene TRBV6-5; D remains ambiguous. Germline values: CDR1 MNHEY, CDR2 SVGAGI. This CDR3 has 12 residues. The chain's CDR3 is CASIYQNSPLHF. In DNA, the CDR3 is TGTGCCAGCATTTACCAGAATTCACCCCTCCACTTT.

This clone was detected only once. The rearrangement uses TRBV2 and TRBJ1-1, with TRBD1 matching over 8 bases. CDR1 SNHLY and CDR2 FYNNEI come from the germline V gene. The CDR3 runs 13 residues. V shed 6 bases, J shed 7 bases, and the junction held 7 bases outside the gene matches. The CDR3 DNA reads as TGTGCCAGCAGCCTCAGGGGGCCCAATGAAGCTTTCTTT. It is translated as CASSLRGPNEAFF.

V gene TRBV3-1 (or the pseudogene TRBV3-2) combines with J gene TRBJ1-5; no reliable D call. The CDR3 is 13 amino acids. Trimming took off 1 base at V and 3 bases at J, with 4 bases between the two ends. Germline loops: CDR1 LGHDT, CDR2 YNNKEL (reference sequence). The CDR3, as DNA: TGTGCCAGCAGCCAAGCCCTCAATCAGCCCCAGCATTTT. Translating gives CASSQALNQPQHF.

The rearrangement uses TRBV7-9 and TRBJ1-2; D ambiguous. The CDR3 runs to 15 residues. From germline, CDR1 is SEHNR and CDR2 FQNEAQ (reference sequence). Between the trimmed V and J ends, which lost 5 bases and 8 bases, there was a span of 21 bases. The CDR3 DNA is TGTGCCAGCAGCCCCGCGGGCCCACCGTTGGGGGGCTACACCTTC. This sequence encodes CASSPAGPPLGGYTF. Combining the CDR3 with reference TRBV7-9 and TRBJ1-2 gives the whole variable domain DTGVSQNPRHKITKRGQNVTFRCDPISEHNRLYWYRQTLGQGPEFLTYFQNEAQLEKSRLLSDRFSAERPKGSFSTLEIQRTEQGDSAMYLCASSPAGPPLGGYTFGSGTRLTVV.

This sequence joins TRBV7-2 and TRBJ2-3; TRBD2 agrees at 8 bases. V shed 4 bases, J shed 2 bases, and the junction held 5 bases outside the gene matches. The CDR3 has 15 amino acids. CDR1 is SGHTA, CDR2 FQGNSA, per germline. The CDR3 region has the DNA TGTGCCAGCAGCTCTAGACTAGCGACCACAGATACGCAGTATTTT. It encodes CASSSRLATTDTQYF.

The chain has TRBV11-3 and TRBJ2-4, with TRBD1 matching over 10 bases. After removal of 4 bases from V and 7 bases from J, the junction contained 1 base not matched to a gene. Germline assignment: CDR1 SGHNT and CDR2 YENEEA. This CDR3 has 13 amino acids. In DNA, the CDR3 is TGTGCCAGCAGCTCGGGACAGGGGAACATTCAGTACTTC. It specifies CASSSGQGNIQYF.

This clone has a single count. This sequence joins TRBV6-2 or TRBV6-3 and TRBJ1-1; 7 positions match TRBD1. V lost 0 bases, J lost 8 bases, and 9 bases stayed unmatched. Germline V CDR1 and CDR2: MNHEY, SVGEGT. This CDR3 is 15 amino acids long. CDR3 in DNA: TGTGCCAGCAGTTACTCGAGAGGGGGCGCCGACGAAGCTTTCTTT. This sequence encodes CASSYSRGGADEAFF.

The CDR3 protein is CASSLLAGDTGELFF. CDR3 bases: TGTGCCAGCAGTTTACTAGCGGGGGACACCGGGGAGCTGTTTTTT. The chain employs TRBV2 and TRBJ2-2; 11 nucleotides line up with TRBD2. The CDR3 spans 15 residues. Per the germline V gene, CDR1 is SNHLY and CDR2 is FYNNEI. Germline trimming cut 5 bases from V and 3 bases from J; bases unmatched to any gene: 2.

This clone came up a few times. V usage is TRBV6-5 and J usage is TRBJ1-1; TRBD1 matches 7 bases. CDR3 length: 12 residues. Germline V gene lookup returns CDR1 MNHEY and CDR2 SVGAGI. J lost 2 bases, V lost 11 bases, and 5 bases had no gene match. CDR3 nucleotides: TGTGCCGTCCGGGACAGTAACACTGAAGCTTTCTTT. Amino acids: CAVRDSNTEAFF.

The rearrangement uses TRBV9 and TRBJ2-2; 7 bases map to TRBD2. There are 15 residues in the CDR3. J lost 5 bases, V lost 1 base, and 5 bases had no gene match. Germline values: CDR1 SGDLS, CDR2 YYNGEE. Here the CDR3 DNA reads TGTGCCAGCAGCGTACTGGGGGGGATTACCGGGGAGCTGTTTTTT. Translating gives CASSVLGGITGELFF.

The chain couples TRBV27 to TRBJ2-2; 8 bases agree with TRBD1. CDR1 is MNHEY and CDR2 is SMNVEV in the germline V gene (reference sequence). Unmatched junction bases numbered 14, after V lost 6 bases and J lost 5 bases. The CDR3 is 17 residues long. Written as DNA, the CDR3 is TGTGCCAGCAGGCAAGACAGGGGACGGATTCGAACCGGGGAGCTGTTTTTT. It encodes CASRQDRGRIRTGELFF.

The chain links TRBV27 to TRBJ1-1; D unclear. The CDR3 contains 13 residues. V lost 5 bases, J lost 4 bases, and 11 bases lay in between. CDR1 and CDR2 (germline): MNHEY, SMNVEV (reference sequence). CDR3 DNA sequence: TGTGCCAGCAGTCTTGTCGGGGTCACTGAAGCTTTCTTT. It encodes CASSLVGVTEAFF.

This clone was picked up one time. The CDR3 DNA is TGTGCCAGCAGTTCCCGGGCCGGGACAGGGAGGAATGAGCAGTTCTTC. Its translation: CASSSRAGTGRNEQFF. The chain links TRBV6-5 to TRBJ2-1; 9 bases line up with TRBD1. Germline trimming cut 4 bases from V and 7 bases from J; bases unmatched to any gene: 11. CDR3 length equals 16 residues. Germline V gene sequence: CDR1 MNHEY, CDR2 SVGAGI.

The chain recombines TRBV18 with TRBJ1-5; no definite D call. This CDR3 comprises 13 residues. The ends were cut back, 3 bases at V and 2 bases at J, with 5 bases in the middle. Germline V lookup: CDR1 KGHSH, CDR2 LQKENI. For the CDR3, the DNA is TGTGCCAGCTCACCCCCCGGCAATCAGCCCCAGCATTTT. Translation: CASSPPGNQPQHF.

This clone has more than one count but fewer than ten. The chain recombines TRBV4-1 with TRBJ1-2, with D uncertain. Deletions cut 2 bases from V and 3 bases from J, with 10 bases between. This CDR3 has 14 amino acids. Germline V gene sequence: CDR1 MGHRA, CDR2 YSYEKL. The CDR3 reads CASSQRREDYGYTF. For the CDR3, the DNA is TGCGCCAGCAGCCAAAGGCGCGAGGACTATGGCTACACCTTC.

The chain links TRBV2 to TRBJ2-7, with 8 nucleotides matching TRBD2. The CDR3 extends over 14 amino acids. V was clipped by 4 bases and J by 2 bases; unmatched bases: 4. Germline loops: CDR1 SNHLY, CDR2 FYNNEI. This chain's CDR3 is CASSVAGGPYEQYF. The CDR3 DNA is TGTGCCAGCAGTGTGGCGGGGGGCCCCTACGAGCAGTACTTC.

V usage is TRBV2 and J usage is TRBJ1-2; 7 bases match TRBD1. The junction had 8 bases not matched to a gene; V was cut back by 10 bases and J by 6 bases. Germline V CDR1 and CDR2: SNHLY, FYNNEI. The CDR3 is 12 residues long. The CDR3 DNA reads as TGTGCCATACGGACAGGAGCAGATGGCTACACCTTC. It specifies CAIRTGADGYTF.

This clone was seen a handful of times. V and J are TRBV30 and TRBJ2-3; 13 nucleotides match TRBD2. The V segment lost 3 bases and the J segment 4 bases; nucleotides outside the gene matches: 4. CDR1 GTSNPN and CDR2 SVGIG come from the germline V gene (reference sequence). This CDR3 region has 15 residues. CDR3 coding DNA: TGTGCCTGGAGGATACTAGCGGGGGGGGCAGATACGCAGTATTTT. It is translated as CAWRILAGGADTQYF. Full variable domain (rest looked up from reference TRBV30 and TRBJ2-3): SQTIHQWPATLVQPVGSPLSLECTVEGTSNPNLYWYRQAAGRGLQLLFYSVGIGQISSEVPQNLSASRPQDRQFILSSKKLLLSDSGFYLCAWRILAGGADTQYFGPGTRLTVL.

The CDR3 coding sequence is TGTGCCAGCAGTCCAGGAAACACCGGGGAGCTGTTTTTT. Translation: CASSPGNTGELFF. The chain couples TRBV6-2 or TRBV6-3 to TRBJ2-2; D is undetermined. Germline CDR1 reads MNHEY; CDR2 reads SVGEGT. Trimming removed 5 bases from V and 2 bases from J, with 6 bases in between. The length of the CDR3 is 13 residues.

This chain links TRBV7-9 with TRBJ2-3, with TRBD1 matching over 7 bases. The J segment lost 0 bases and the V segment lost 5 bases, leaving 8 bases of the junction unmatched. This CDR3 spans 16 amino acids. Per the germline V gene, CDR1 is SEHNR and CDR2 is FQNEAQ (reference sequence). The DNA for the CDR3 is TGTGCCAGCAGCCCCCGACAGGGCTCTAGCACAGATACGCAGTATTTT. This encodes CASSPRQGSSTDTQYF.

CDR3 sequence: CASSPFYRQDVGSPLHF. The CDR3 DNA is TGTGCCAGCAGTCCCTTTTATCGACAGGACGTCGGGTCACCCCTCCACTTT. This sequence joins TRBV27 and TRBJ1-6; a possible D gene is TRBD1 (6 bases). V shed 5 bases and J shed 10 bases, with 24 bases lying between them. The germline CDR1 and CDR2 sequences are MNHEY and SMNVEV (reference sequence). The CDR3 runs to 17 residues.

The rearrangement links TRBV6-1 to TRBJ1-2; 7 bases fit TRBD1. This CDR3 has 16 amino acids. Germline assignment: CDR1 MNHNS and CDR2 SASEGT. V shed 1 base, J shed 7 bases, and the junction held 12 bases outside the gene matches. CDR3 coding DNA: TGTGCCAGCAGTGAAGGGACAGGAGGGTTTGTTGGTGGCTACACCTTC. Its protein is CASSEGTGGFVGGYTF.

Here the CDR3 reads CASSFGTSGGSDTQYF. The CDR3, as DNA: TGTGCCAGCAGCTTCGGGACTAGCGGGGGATCAGATACGCAGTATTTT. V and J are TRBV5-4 and TRBJ2-3; 14 bases align to TRBD2. The length of the CDR3 is 16 residues. Trimming took 2 bases from V and 4 from J; bases not matched to a gene: 3. In germline, CDR1 is SGHNT, CDR2 YYREEE (reference sequence). Using reference TRBV5-4 and TRBJ2-3 for the parts outside the CDR3, the full variable domain is ETGVTQSPTHLIKTRGQQVTLRCSSQSGHNTVSWYQQALGQGPQFIFQYYREEENGRGNFPPRFSGLQFPNYSSELNVNALELDDSALYLCASSFGTSGGSDTQYFGPGTRLTVL.

This clone is medium-sized. One junction end does not reproduce the germline sequence, and a read error may be involved. This chain connects TRBV6-1 to TRBJ2-5; TRBD1 matches at 9 bases. CDR1 and CDR2 (germline): MNHNS, SASEGT. There are 15 residues in the CDR3. In nucleotides, the CDR3 is TGTGCCAGCAGTGAGGCGGACAGGGGAAGAGAGGCCCAGTACTTC. Residues: CASSEADRGREAQYF.

V gene TRBV18 combines with J gene TRBJ1-6; 8 positions agree with TRBD1. This CDR3 is 14 amino acids long. V lost 6 bases to trimming and J lost 10 bases; unmatched junction nucleotides: 8. Looked up from germline, CDR1 is KGHSH and CDR2 is LQKENI. CDR3 in DNA: TGTGCCAGCTCTCCCGACAGGGGAGGATCACCCCTCCACTTT. It translates to CASSPDRGGSPLHF.

This clone was seen a single time. This chain connects TRBV11-2 to TRBJ2-5, with 7 bases that match TRBD1. The CDR3 consists of 15 residues. V dropped 4 bases and J dropped 0; count of bases not matched to a gene: 5. Germline V CDR1 and CDR2: SGHAT, FQNNGV. CDR3 protein: CASSYGTDYQETQYF. The CDR3 DNA reads as TGTGCCAGCAGCTACGGGACAGATTACCAAGAGACCCAGTACTTC.

The chain uses TRBV2 and TRBJ1-1, with 7 nucleotides matching TRBD1. This CDR3 region has 16 residues. CDR1 SNHLY and CDR2 FYNNEI come from the germline V gene. Trimming at V came to 5 bases and at J to 3 bases, leaving 12 bases not matched to a gene. The CDR3 DNA is TGTGCCAGCAGTTTCCAGGGGGGCAGGGGGGACACTGAAGCTTTCTTT. It translates to CASSFQGGRGDTEAFF.

CDR3 coding DNA: TGTGCCTGGAGTCAGTGGAGGGGGCTGAGCACAGATACGCAGTATTTT. Translation: CAWSQWRGLSTDTQYF. V is TRBV30 and J is TRBJ2-3; weak D call: TRBD1 (7 bases). The V and J ends lost 2 bases and 0 bases respectively, with 15 bases between them. Per the germline V gene, CDR1 is GTSNPN and CDR2 is SVGIG (reference sequence). CDR3 length: 16 residues. The complete variable domain, with remaining parts taken from reference TRBV30 and TRBJ2-3, reads SQTIHQWPATLVQPVGSPLSLECTVEGTSNPNLYWYRQAAGRGLQLLFYSVGIGQISSEVPQNLSASRPQDRQFILSSKKLLLSDSGFYLCAWSQWRGLSTDTQYFGPGTRLTVL.

This rearrangement joins TRBV6-5 to TRBJ1-1; D remains unclear. The V gene's germline CDR1 is MNHEY and CDR2 SVGAGI. This CDR3 is 14 amino acids long. The V and J ends lost 0 bases and 1 base respectively, with 6 bases between them. The CDR3 is CASSYSRGNTEAFF. In DNA, the CDR3 is TGTGCCAGCAGTTACTCCAGAGGGAACACTGAAGCTTTCTTT.

The chain joins TRBV12-5 to TRBJ1-2; 9 bases align to TRBD1. The CDR3 length is 15 residues. The germline V gene has CDR1 LGHNT and CDR2 FRNRAP. The ends lost 1 base at V and 7 bases at J; junction bases unmatched: 7. CDR3 DNA sequence: TGTGCTAGTGGTTTGGGAGGACAGGGGACGGGTGGCTACACCTTC. This translates into CASGLGGQGTGGYTF.